Following are 24 T cell receptor beta chains from one sample sequenced in a study of CD8 T cells in ankylosing spondylitis (dated by TCRdb to the late 2010s). The library was obtained by 5' RACE. TCRdb names Illumina HiSeq 2500 as the instrument used. TCRdb's own reprocessing of the public reads used fastp at Q25 and MiXCR and kept productive beta chains. Rows with one shared CDR3 protein collapse into an entry with the most common genes and DNA. The sample table lists approximately 200,000 distinct CDR3 sequences, 10% to 15% of them with a count of one. About 11% of the sample belongs to the ten largest clones. The sequencing input was blood, either unsorted or a sorted T cell fraction (not recorded which). These receptors originate from a female donor with ankylosing spondylitis or in good health (not recorded which).

V is TRBV7-9 and J is TRBJ2-5; 12 nucleotides agree with TRBD2. CDR1 is SEHNR, CDR2 FQNEAQ, per germline (reference sequence). The CDR3 length is 14 residues. V was clipped by 11 bases and J by 4 bases; unmatched bases: 8. The CDR3 reads CAVRLAGEVETQYF. The DNA for the CDR3 is TGTGCCGTCCGACTAGCGGGAGAGGTAGAGACCCAGTACTTC.

This clonotype has ten or more counts. The V gene is TRBV6-5, the J gene TRBJ2-5; 9 nucleotides agree with TRBD1. This CDR3 has 16 residues. The germline gives CDR1 MNHEY, CDR2 SVGAGI. V gave up 4 bases and J gave up 2 bases; unmatched junction bases: 8. CDR3 sequence: CASSWAGQGHQETQYF. CDR3 sequence (DNA): TGTGCCAGCAGTTGGGCGGGACAGGGCCATCAAGAGACCCAGTACTTC.

In this sample, this clonotype turned up many times. The V call is TRBV6-2 or TRBV6-3, the J call TRBJ1-5; 11 nucleotides line up with TRBD1. The CDR3 spans 15 residues. Trimming took 7 bases from V and 6 from J; bases not matched to a gene: 8. From germline, CDR1 is MNHEY and CDR2 SVGEGT. The CDR3 reads CASIGQGAERQPQHF. The CDR3, as DNA: TGTGCCAGCATCGGACAGGGGGCAGAGCGTCAGCCCCAGCATTTT.

This clonotype was picked up a small number of times. The chain couples TRBV7-2 to TRBJ1-2; TRBD1 matches at 7 bases. Germline assignment: CDR1 SGHTA and CDR2 FQGNSA. The V gene end was trimmed by 5 bases and the J gene end by 3 bases; junction bases not matched to a gene: 6. The CDR3 is 14 amino acids. CDR3 protein: CASSLGQHDYGYTF. The CDR3 DNA reads TGTGCCAGCAGCCTGGGACAGCACGACTATGGCTACACCTTC.

V and J are TRBV5-1 and TRBJ1-1; D not resolved. The CDR3 length is 15 residues. Germline CDR1 SGHRS, CDR2 YFSETQ. Between the trimmed V and J ends, which lost 3 bases and 2 bases, there was a span of 14 bases. CDR3 protein: CASSSIIIGNTEAFF. The DNA for the CDR3 is TGCGCCAGCAGCTCTATAATAATTGGTAACACTGAAGCTTTCTTT.

This clonotype was detected ten times or more. This sequence joins TRBV7-8 and TRBJ2-3; no firm D call. From germline, CDR1 is SGHVS and CDR2 FQNEAQ. Trimming left V 5 bases short and J 4 bases short, with 13 bases between. The CDR3 length is 14 residues. The CDR3 here is CASSPPHGPDTQYF. The DNA of the CDR3 is TGTGCCAGCAGCCCCCCGCACGGCCCAGATACGCAGTATTTT.

Ten or more counts support this clonotype. The chain uses TRBV20-1 and TRBJ2-7, with 10 bases matching TRBD2. V lost 6 bases, J lost 2 bases, and 10 bases stayed unmatched. Germline loops: CDR1 DFQATT, CDR2 SNEGSKA (reference sequence). This CDR3 is built from 15 residues. CDR3 sequence reads: CSALGTSASTYEQYF. CDR3 nucleotide sequence: TGCAGTGCCCTAGGGACTAGCGCATCCACCTACGAGCAGTACTTC.

This clonotype was observed at least ten times. The V gene is TRBV12-3 or TRBV12-4, the J gene TRBJ1-4; D is uncertain. This CDR3 region has 17 residues. The germline V and J ends were trimmed by 3 bases and 5 bases, with 19 bases remaining between them. CDR3 sequence (DNA): TGTGCCAGCAGTTTGTGGACGGGGAACGTGGGGAATGAAAAACTGTTTTTT. This gives the protein CASSLWTGNVGNEKLFF.

This clonotype was detected many times. The chain's CDR3 is CASSLAAQNNEQFF. CDR3 nucleotides: TGCGCCAGCAGCTTAGCGGCTCAGAACAATGAGCAGTTCTTC. This sequence joins TRBV5-1 and TRBJ2-1; D is possibly TRBD2 (5 bases). The germline V gene encodes CDR1 SGHRS and CDR2 YFSETQ. The CDR3 length is 14 residues. V dropped 2 bases and J dropped 5 bases, with 11 bases sitting between them.

This clonotype occurred many times. The V and J genes are TRBV20-1 and TRBJ2-7; the D is unclear. The germline CDR1 and CDR2 sequences are DFQATT and SNEGSKA (reference sequence). The CDR3 contains 12 residues. V dropped 2 bases and J dropped 4 bases, with 9 bases sitting between them. This CDR3 is CSARRSGYEQYF. CDR3 nucleotide sequence: TGCAGTGCTAGAAGGTCGGGTTACGAGCAGTACTTC.

This clonotype was counted ten times or more. The chain carries TRBV11-1 and TRBJ2-1, with 12 bases matching TRBD1. CDR3 length equals 15 residues. Germline V gene sequence: CDR1 SGHAT, CDR2 FQDESV (reference sequence). The junction had 7 bases not matched to a gene; V was cut back by 6 bases and J by 7 bases. CDR3 coding DNA: TGTGCCAGCAGGTCCCGGGACAGGGGGCCAAATGAGCAGTTCTTC. The encoded protein is CASRSRDRGPNEQFF.

This clonotype was counted at least ten times. V is TRBV24-1 and J is TRBJ2-5, with TRBD1 as a possible D gene (6 bases). The CDR3 extends over 13 amino acids. Trimming took 4 bases from V and 10 from J, leaving 15 bases between them. Germline CDR1 KGHDR, CDR2 SFDVKD. The CDR3 reads CATSDLQGSVQYF. CDR3 bases: TGTGCCACCAGTGACCTCCAGGGGAGTGTCCAGTACTTC.

This clonotype was found many times. This chain links TRBV11-2 with TRBJ2-1, with TRBD2 matching 8 bases. This CDR3 is 16 amino acids long. Trimming at V came to 6 bases and at J to 0 bases, leaving 7 bases not matched to a gene. The germline V gene has CDR1 SGHAT and CDR2 FQNNGV. The CDR3 here is CASRALAGSSYNEQFF. CDR3 nucleotide sequence: TGTGCCAGCAGAGCTCTAGCGGGCAGCTCCTACAATGAGCAGTTCTTC.

This clonotype showed up many times. This chain uses TRBV7-2 with TRBJ1-5; D remains ambiguous. There are 13 residues in the CDR3. CDR1 is SGHTA and CDR2 is FQGNSA in the germline V gene. V was clipped by 5 bases and J by 9 bases, with 14 bases between them. CDR3 sequence (DNA): TGTGCCAGCAGCGCTAGTAAGGAGCGGCCCCAGCATTTT. This codes for CASSASKERPQHF.

This clonotype was seen at least ten times. The chain is built from TRBV24-1 and TRBJ2-5; 7 bases are shared with TRBD1. The V gene's germline CDR1 is KGHDR and CDR2 SFDVKD. Trimming at V came to 7 bases and at J to 0 bases, leaving 10 bases not matched to a gene. This CDR3 has 16 residues. CDR3 nucleotides: TGTGCCACCAGCTCCTCCCTCAGGGGGTACCAAGAGACCCAGTACTTC. Translated, it gives CATSSSLRGYQETQYF.

This clonotype was detected many times. This chain links TRBV4-2 with TRBJ2-3, with unresolved D. Germline CDR1 reads LGHNA; CDR2 reads YNFKEQ. CDR3 size: 15 residues. The V end was cut by 0 bases, the J end by 2 bases, with 9 bases between. CDR3 coding DNA: TGTGCCAGCAGCCAAGATTCCGGTACCACAGATACGCAGTATTTT. Translating gives CASSQDSGTTDTQYF.

This clonotype was counted only a few times. This sequence joins TRBV5-6 and TRBJ2-5; D remains ambiguous. The CDR3 contains 13 residues. Germline V lookup: CDR1 SGHDT, CDR2 YYEEEE. V dropped 4 bases and J dropped 4 bases, with 11 bases sitting between them. The DNA of the CDR3 is TGTGCCAGCAGCCGTGTCGGCCGAGAGACCCAGTACTTC. Translation gives CASSRVGRETQYF.

The chain has TRBV5-4 and TRBJ2-2; no firm D call. The CDR3 is 16 residues long. Germline CDR1 is SGHNT and CDR2 is YYREEE (reference sequence). V gave up 0 bases and J gave up 7 bases, with 16 bases separating them. CDR3 amino acids: CASSLGSDPNGGELFF. CDR3 in DNA: TGTGCCAGCAGCTTGGGGTCGGACCCAAATGGCGGGGAGCTGTTTTTT.

This clonotype was seen at least ten times. V gene TRBV12-3 or TRBV12-4 combines with J gene TRBJ2-5; the D call may be TRBD1 or TRBD2 (5 bases each). The CDR3 consists of 15 residues. The V and J ends lost 7 bases and 3 bases respectively, with 18 bases between them. CDR3 sequence (DNA): TGTGCCAGCAACATCCCGGGACGGGCGGAAGAGACCCAGTACTTC. It codes for CASNIPGRAEETQYF.

About this clonotype: A much larger clone differs by one base, so this may be a read error. The chain combines TRBV14 with TRBJ2-1, with D possibly being TRBD2 (5 bases). Germline loops: CDR1 SGHDN, CDR2 FVKESK. Trimming took off 4 bases at V and 7 bases at J, with 8 bases between the two ends. CDR3 length: 12 amino acids. The CDR3 spells CASSRPGNEQFF. Here the CDR3 DNA reads TGTGCCAGCAGCCGACCGGGGAATGAGCAGTTCTTC.

This clonotype was recorded at least ten times. The chain employs TRBV27 and TRBJ1-1; D call uncertain. CDR1 is MNHEY and CDR2 is SMNVEV in the germline V gene (reference sequence). Deletions cut 0 bases from V and 1 base from J, with 6 bases between. The CDR3 totals 14 residues. CDR3 loop: CASSLSGQNTEAFF. DNA of the CDR3: TGTGCCAGCAGTTTATCAGGGCAGAACACTGAAGCTTTCTTT.

This clonotype was recorded a few times. This rearrangement joins TRBV20-1 to TRBJ2-7; D possibly corresponds to TRBD2 (6 bases). This CDR3 region has 16 residues. Trimming cost V 6 bases and J 1 base, with 22 bases left between them. Germline V gene data show CDR1 as DFQATT and CDR2 as SNEGSKA (reference sequence). The chain's CDR3 is CSASKGLRDFSYEQYF. The DNA of the CDR3 is TGCAGTGCCAGTAAGGGGCTGAGGGACTTTTCCTACGAGCAGTACTTC.

The V call is TRBV20-1, the J call TRBJ2-1; 13 bases map to TRBD2. The trim removed 5 bases at V and 0 bases at J, leaving 13 bases unmatched. Looked up from germline, CDR1 is DFQATT and CDR2 is SNEGSKA (reference sequence). The CDR3 consists of 19 residues. The DNA of the CDR3 is TGCAGTGCTCGCCCTCCGGGACTAGCGGGACGGAGCTCCTACAATGAGCAGTTCTTC. It translates to CSARPPGLAGRSSYNEQFF.

This clonotype occurred many times. The gene calls are TRBV29-1 and TRBJ1-2; TRBD1 aligns across 9 bases. This CDR3 is 12 amino acids long. CDR1 is SQVTM and CDR2 is ANQGSEA in the germline V gene. V shed 6 bases, J shed 7 bases, and the junction held 6 bases outside the gene matches. The CDR3 here is CSVGTGFIGYTF. CDR3 nucleotide sequence: TGCAGCGTCGGGACAGGGTTTATTGGCTACACCTTC. The full variable domain, its missing parts supplied by reference TRBV29-1 and TRBJ1-2, is SAVISQKPSRDICQRGTSLTIQCQVDSQVTMMFWYRQQPGQSLTLIATANQGSEATYESGFVIDKFPISRPNLTFSTLTVSNMSPEDSSIYLCSVGTGFIGYTFGSGTRLTVV.